This T cell receptor (beta chain) derives from a study of blood T cell repertoires in COVID-19. As for the study in general: Sample material is recorded as cDNA or gDNA derived from T cells, B-cell-depleted T cells, or PBMCs.

Original methodology: Estimation of nucleated cell counts relied on the amplification of reference gene primers. Sequenced by immunoSEQ multiplex PCR; TCRdb stores in-frame clones only, minus some. V and J calls and clone size are copied from that table; D and trimming were computed from the DNA. There are more than 200,000 clones in the sample; 70% to 90% occur only once, and roughly 11% lies in the top ten. This CDR3 is 17 amino acids long. What was sequenced was peripheral blood. The V gene is TRBV21-1, the J gene TRBJ1-5; the table gives TRBD1 as D, unverified against the DNA. TRBV21-1 is a listed pseudogene. This receptor was identified in a man between 45 and 60 years old with COVID-19, enrolled during active disease. CDR3 bases: TGTGCCAGCAGCAAGACAGGGGGCGGGTGGAGCAATCAGCCCCAGCATTTT. This encodes CASSKTGGGWSNQPQHF.